The subject of this entry is one T cell receptor beta chain. This entry is derived from a study of CD8 T cells in Susac syndrome. Trimming left V 4 bases short and J 2 bases short, with 12 bases between. Germline CDR1 reads DFQATT; CDR2 reads SNEGSKA (reference sequence). The CDR3 sequence is 13 residues long. It was with random hexamers that roughly 0.45 to 1 ug RNA was reverse transcribed. immunoSEQ multiplex PCR amplified TCR beta CDR3 across 54 Vbeta, 13 Jbeta. TCRdb reprocessed the immunoSEQ multiplex PCR reads via MiXCR and lists one record per CDR3 protein. The sample consists of 250,000 to 350,000 distinct CDR3 sequences, just over 90% of them appearing once.

The rearrangement links TRBV20-1 to TRBJ2-7; D remains unclear. The sample comprised CD4+ T cells from PBMCs. This TCR derives from a human donor with multiple sclerosis. The CDR3 sequence is CSAISGSAYEQYF. CDR3 DNA: TGCAGTGCTATTAGTGGTAGTGCCTACGAGCAGTACTTC.